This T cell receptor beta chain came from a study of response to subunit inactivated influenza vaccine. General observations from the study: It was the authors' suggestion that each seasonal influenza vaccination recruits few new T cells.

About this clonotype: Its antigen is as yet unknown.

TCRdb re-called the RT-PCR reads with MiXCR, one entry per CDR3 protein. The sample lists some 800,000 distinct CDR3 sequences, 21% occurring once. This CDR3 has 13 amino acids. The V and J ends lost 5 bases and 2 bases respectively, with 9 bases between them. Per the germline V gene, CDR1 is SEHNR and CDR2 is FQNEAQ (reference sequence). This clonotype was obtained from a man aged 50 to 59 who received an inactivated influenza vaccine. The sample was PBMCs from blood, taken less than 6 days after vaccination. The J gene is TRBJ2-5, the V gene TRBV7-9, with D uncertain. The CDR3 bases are TGTGCCAGCAGCGGTCGGAATCAAGAGACCCAGTACTTC. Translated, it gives CASSGRNQETQYF.